This record concerns one T cell receptor beta chain sequence. The data were obtained in a study of OX40 agonist ivuxolimab in advanced cancers. Study information: At doses from 0.01 to 10 mg/kg, patients were given intravenous ivuxolimab every 2 weeks.

Germline V gene lookup returns CDR1 SGHTA and CDR2 FQGNSA. This CDR3 comprises 14 residues. Trimming took 7 bases from V and 4 from J, leaving 16 bases between them. The repertoire was sequenced with immunoSEQ multiplex PCR; TCRdb's copy has only in-frame clones and lacks some. The table includes about 120,000 clones, around 89% detected once. V usage is TRBV7-2 and J usage is TRBJ1-2; D possibly corresponds to TRBD1 (6 bases). This sequence was found in an adult with an advanced solid tumor such as melanoma, head and neck, liver or kidney cancer. Source: CD4+ or CD8+ T cells sorted from blood, taken in a trial of the OX40 agonist ivuxolimab. The CDR3, as DNA: TGTGCCAGCACCGAGGGACACCAAGCCTATGGCTACACCTTC. As protein: CASTEGHQAYGYTF.